The 29 T cell receptor beta chains given below trace back to one sample, sequenced in a study of T cells in Graves' hyperthyroidism and ophthalmopathy. TCR beta CDR3 regions were amplified from RNA. Carried out on the TCR CDR3, a first-round RT-PCR used the HTBI primer set. TCRdb re-derived calls from the multiplex PCR reads in MiXCR, one entry per CDR3 protein. The profile shows about 58,000 distinct CDR3 sequences, just under 50% of them singletons. The sample taken for sequencing was blood. These receptors were obtained from a woman aged 25 to 45 with Graves' ophthalmopathy.

The V call is TRBV2, the J call TRBJ1-2; D is possibly TRBD1 (5 bases). The V and J ends lost 6 bases and 12 bases respectively, with 17 bases between them. CDR1 is SNHLY, CDR2 FYNNEI, per germline. This CDR3 has 12 residues. The CDR3 here is CASSDGQAGNTF. In DNA form, the CDR3 reads TGTGCCAGCAGCGACGGACAAGCTGGAAACACCTTC.

The V call is TRBV5-1, the J call TRBJ2-7; D may be TRBD1 or TRBD2 (5 bases each). In germline, CDR1 is SGHRS, CDR2 YFSETQ. The CDR3 sequence is 14 residues long. Trimming cost V 5 bases and J 1 base, with 13 bases left between them. In DNA form, the CDR3 reads TGCGCCAGCAGAGCCGGGGCAGCGTCCTACGAGCAGTACTTC. Amino acids: CASRAGAASYEQYF.

V is TRBV6-1 and J is TRBJ1-6; 8 bases agree with TRBD1. Trimming cost V 5 bases and J 11 bases; bases outside gene matches: 8. The germline gives CDR1 MNHNS, CDR2 SASEGT. The CDR3 is made up of 14 amino acids. CDR3 DNA sequence: TGTGCCAGCAGTTACGGACAGGGTGATCCACCCCTCCACTTT. Encoded protein: CASSYGQGDPPLHF.

Details on this clonotype: An end of the junction differs from the germline gene, which may be a read error. The chain has TRBV7-6 and TRBJ2-6; D remains unclear. This CDR3 is 16 amino acids long. Looked up from germline, CDR1 is SGHVS and CDR2 is FNYEAQ. In DNA form, the CDR3 reads TGTGCCAGCAGCTTAGTCAGCGCCTCTGGGGTCAACGTCCTGACTTTC. The encoded protein is CASSLVSASGVNVLTF.

This clonotype was observed a handful of times. V usage is TRBV4-1 and J usage is TRBJ2-7; D unresolved. The CDR3 sequence is 19 residues long. Germline loops: CDR1 MGHRA, CDR2 YSYEKL. Trimming pared 1 base from V and 3 bases from J, leaving 25 bases between. The CDR3 DNA reads TGCGCCAGCAGCCAAGTCTTCGCCCGGATGGCCCACACTGGCTACGAGCAGTACTTC. This sequence encodes CASSQVFARMAHTGYEQYF.

This clonotype was counted many times. V and J are TRBV6-6 and TRBJ2-7; TRBD1 or TRBD2 may be the D gene (7 bases each). The germline V gene has CDR1 MNHNY and CDR2 SVGAGI (reference sequence). The CDR3 sequence is 12 residues long. Trimming took off 7 bases at V and 3 bases at J, with 10 bases between the two ends. CDR3 bases: TGTGCCAGCACAGGGGGGGACTACGAGCAGTACTTC. Amino acids: CASTGGDYEQYF.

Worth noting for this clonotype: An end of the junction does not agree with germline; a read error may underlie this. The genes are TRBV7-3 and TRBJ1-3; D might be TRBD1 (6 bases). Germline assignment: CDR1 SGHTA and CDR2 FQGTGA. The CDR3 extends over 12 amino acids. CDR3 sequence (DNA): TGCGCCAGCAGGGGCTCTGGAAACACCATACATTTT. The encoded protein is CASRGSGNTIHF. The complete variable domain, with remaining parts taken from reference TRBV7-3 and TRBJ1-3, reads GAGVSQTPSNKVTEKGKYVELRCDPISGHTALYWYRQSLGQGPEFLIYFQGTGAADDSGLPNDRFFAVRPEGSVSTLKIQRTERGDSAVYLCASRGSGNTIHFGEGSWLTVV.

Concerning this clonotype: Being one base from a much bigger clone, this may be a read error. V gene TRBV27 combines with J gene TRBJ1-1, with unresolved D. The V and J ends lost 6 bases and 3 bases respectively, with 14 bases between them. Germline-derived CDR1 and CDR2 are MNHEY and SMNVEV (reference sequence). The CDR3 covers 14 residues. CDR3 sequence: CASRTTAYDTEAFF. CDR3 in DNA: TGTGCCAGCAGGACTACAGCGTACGACACTGAAGCTTTCTTT.

In its sample, this clonotype is medium-sized. The gene calls are TRBV10-2 and TRBJ1-5; 9 nucleotides agree with TRBD1. Germline V gene lookup returns CDR1 WSHSY and CDR2 SAAADI. The CDR3 covers 13 residues. J gave up 7 bases and V 6 bases, and 4 bases lay outside the gene matches. As DNA, the CDR3 is TGCGCCAGCAGCCACGGACAGGGGCAGCCCCAGCATTTT. Its protein is CASSHGQGQPQHF.

To note about this clonotype: A read error may explain this, as a much larger clone is one base away. This chain links TRBV30 with TRBJ1-6; D is unresolved. The CDR3 extends over 13 amino acids. Germline loops: CDR1 GTSNPN, CDR2 SVGIG (reference sequence). CDR3 region: CAWSPRHNPPLHF. The CDR3 DNA follows: TGTGCCTGGAGTCCCAGACATAATCCACCCCTCCACTTT. The variable domain in full, with the rest retrieved from reference TRBV30 and TRBJ1-6, is SQTIHQWPATLVQPVGSPLSLECTVEGTSNPNLYWYRQAAGRGLQLLFYSVGIGQISSEVPQNLSASRPQDRQFILSSKKLLLSDSGFYLCAWSPRHNPPLHFGNGTRLTVT.

In its sample, this clonotype was seen many times. The V call is TRBV2, the J call TRBJ2-3; 8 bases agree with TRBD1. CDR3 length equals 13 residues. The trim removed 6 bases at V and 4 bases at J, leaving 3 bases unmatched. Germline V lookup: CDR1 SNHLY, CDR2 FYNNEI. This CDR3 is CASRRQGSDTQYF. In nucleotides, the CDR3 is TGTGCCAGCAGAAGACAGGGGTCAGATACGCAGTATTTT.

This clonotype appeared many times. V is TRBV25-1 and J is TRBJ2-3; possibly TRBD1 for D (6 bases). V was clipped by 1 base and J by 0 bases, with 14 bases between them. The CDR3 sequence is 17 residues long. CDR1 is MGHDK, CDR2 SYGVNS, per germline. The CDR3 DNA follows: TGTGCCAGCAGTGAATTTTCCCCCGGGACAAGCACAGATACGCAGTATTTT. The encoded protein is CASSEFSPGTSTDTQYF.

This clonotype was counted ten times or more. This could be a read error, since a much larger clone is one nucleotide away. The gene calls are TRBV19 and TRBJ1-6; a possible D gene is TRBD1 (5 bases). The germline V and J ends were trimmed by 9 bases and 6 bases, with 18 bases remaining between them. Germline CDR1 and CDR2: LNHDA and SQIVND (reference sequence). The CDR3 loop spans 15 amino acids. This CDR3 reads CASRSGARINSPLHF. CDR3 coding DNA: TGTGCCAGCAGAAGCGGGGCCCGCATTAATTCACCCCTCCACTTT.

The chain uses TRBV11-1 and TRBJ2-7, with 10 bases aligning to TRBD2. Trimming removed 5 bases from V and 2 bases from J; junction bases left unmatched: 6. This CDR3 has 15 amino acids. Germline V gene data show CDR1 as SGHAT and CDR2 as FQDESV (reference sequence). The CDR3 nucleotides read TGTGCCAGCAGCATGGCTAGCGGGAGTCCCTACGAGCAGTACTTC. Protein sequence: CASSMASGSPYEQYF.

The V gene is TRBV27, the J gene TRBJ2-1, with 10 bases lining up with TRBD2. The V gene end was trimmed by 5 bases and the J gene end by 15 bases; junction bases not matched to a gene: 16. Germline assignment: CDR1 MNHEY and CDR2 SMNVEV (reference sequence). The CDR3 consists of 15 residues. The CDR3 sequence is CASSPLSGRTGYPFF. CDR3 DNA: TGTGCCAGCAGTCCACTTAGCGGGAGGACGGGCTACCCGTTCTTC.

This clonotype was counted between two and nine times. The junction departs from the called germline gene at one end, perhaps through a read error. The V call is TRBV4-2, the J call TRBJ1-4; 9 nucleotides align to TRBD1. Per germline, CDR1 LGHNA and CDR2 YNFKEQ. This CDR3 has 15 amino acids. The CDR3 sequence: CASSEDRGDDEKLFF. CDR3 DNA sequence: TGTGCCAGCAGCGAAGACAGGGGGGACGATGAAAAACTGTTTTTT.

Points on this clonotype: The conserved phenylalanine or tryptophan is not found at the CDR3 terminus, so this likely reflects a read error. The DNA of the CDR3 is TGTGGGTTGGGGGCGTGGCAGGGTGAAGCTGAAAAACTGTTTCTT. Translation gives CGLGAWQGEAEKLFL. This chain joins TRBV28 and TRBJ1-4; D might be TRBD1 (6 bases). This CDR3 is built from 15 residues. Germline V gives CDR1 MDHEN, CDR2 SYDVKM.

Turning to this clonotype: A much larger clone differs by one base, so this may be a read error. The gene calls are TRBV20-1 and TRBJ1-1; maybe TRBD1 (6 bases). Trimming stripped 8 bases from V and 0 bases from J, with 16 bases between. Germline loops: CDR1 DFQATT, CDR2 SNEGSKA (reference sequence). This CDR3 spans 14 amino acids. The DNA of the CDR3 is TGCAGTACTCTCGGGCGGGGGCTGAACACTGAAGCTTTCTTT. The encoded protein is CSTLGRGLNTEAFF.

To note about this clonotype: A much larger clone differs by one base, so this may be a read error. The chain joins TRBV28 to TRBJ1-3; 7 bases agree with TRBD1. With V trimmed by 11 bases and J by 0 bases, 10 bases remained unmatched. Germline CDR1 is MDHEN and CDR2 is SYDVKM. The CDR3 totals 15 residues. The CDR3 DNA reads TGTGCCGGCTCGTCCGGGACAGCCTCTGGAAACACCATATATTTT. The encoded protein is CAGSSGTASGNTIYF.

As for this clonotype: The CDR3 does not end in the conserved phenylalanine or tryptophan, so this is likely a read error. CDR3 loop: CASSPYIGGEQYL. CDR3 in DNA: TGTGCCAGCAGCCCCTACATAGGAGGCGAGCAGTACCTC. This chain links TRBV5-6 with TRBJ2-7; possibly TRBD2 for D (5 bases). This CDR3 comprises 13 residues. In germline, CDR1 is SGHDT, CDR2 YYEEEE. Between the trimmed V and J ends, which lost 4 bases and 6 bases, there was a span of 14 bases.

The rearrangement uses TRBV7-2 and TRBJ1-5; D not resolved. The CDR3 is made up of 11 amino acids. Germline values: CDR1 SGHTA, CDR2 FQGNSA. The V end was cut by 0 bases, the J end by 11 bases, with 5 bases between. CDR3 sequence: CASSLAETQHF. The CDR3 nucleotides read TGTGCCAGCAGCTTAGCGGAGACCCAGCATTTT.

There are many counts of this clonotype. V is TRBV6-1 and J is TRBJ1-1; no clear D. Germline CDR1 and CDR2: MNHNS and SASEGT. This CDR3 has 15 amino acids. V was cut by 7 bases and J by 4 bases, with 19 bases left in between. Here the CDR3 reads CASNKGRQWGTEAFF. As DNA, the CDR3 is TGTGCCAGCAACAAAGGGCGTCAGTGGGGCACTGAAGCTTTCTTT.

This sequence joins TRBV19 and TRBJ2-6; D gene ambiguous. V lost 6 bases and J 9 bases, leaving 3 bases between the germline ends. Germline lookup yields CDR1 LNHDA and CDR2 SQIVND (reference sequence). The CDR3 length is 10 residues. The CDR3 DNA reads as TGTGCCAGTAGGGACAACGTCCTGACTTTC. Protein: CASRDNVLTF.

As regards this clonotype: This CDR3 fails to terminate in the conserved phenylalanine or tryptophan, so it likely reflects a read error. The DNA is omitted, as the CDR3 cannot be located on it reliably, and the CDR3 follows TCRdb's listing. The chain combines TRBV9 with TRBJ2-6; the table's TRBD2 call for D was not verified on the DNA. Germline CDR1 SGDLS, CDR2 YYNGEE. The CDR3 totals 20 residues, both ends included. The CDR3 reads CASTAGGLAGPDSGANVLVL.

The chain carries TRBV5-4 and TRBJ1-6; D remains unclear. Germline V CDR1 and CDR2: SGHNT, YYREEE (reference sequence). V lost 4 bases to trimming and J lost 9 bases, with 8 bases between them. This CDR3 is built from 12 residues. The CDR3 loop is CASSLDFSPLHF. CDR3 nucleotides: TGTGCCAGCAGCCTGGATTTTTCACCCCTCCACTTT.

This clonotype was seen repeatedly, ten times or more. CDR3 sequence: CSASQGRVPNEKLFF. The DNA for the CDR3 is TGCAGTGCTAGTCAGGGGAGGGTACCTAATGAAAAACTGTTTTTT. This chain uses TRBV20-1 with TRBJ1-4; perhaps TRBD1 as D (6 bases). Germline CDR1 reads DFQATT; CDR2 reads SNEGSKA (reference sequence). V lost 3 bases, J lost 3 bases, and 14 bases lay in between. This CDR3 is built from 15 residues.

The chain carries TRBV5-1 and TRBJ2-3; D ambiguous. This CDR3 has 15 residues. Trimming left V 0 bases short and J 11 bases short, with 19 bases between. Germline loops: CDR1 SGHRS, CDR2 YFSETQ. CDR3: CASSLGGNGYNEQYF. In DNA, the CDR3 is TGCGCCAGCAGCTTGGGAGGAAACGGGTACAATGAGCAGTATTTT.

In nucleotides, the CDR3 is TGTGCCAGCAGCGTAGGGCTGGGGGGATCCGGGGAGCTGTTTTTT. The encoded protein is CASSVGLGGSGELFF. The chain links TRBV9 to TRBJ2-2, with a tentative D call TRBD2 (6 bases). V lost 0 bases and J lost 6, with 12 bases in between. Germline values: CDR1 SGDLS, CDR2 YYNGEE. CDR3 length equals 15 residues.

V and J are TRBV20-1 and TRBJ2-6; D remains unclear. This CDR3 comprises 13 residues. V shed 0 bases and J shed 4 bases, with 4 bases lying between them. Per the germline V gene, CDR1 is DFQATT and CDR2 is SNEGSKA (reference sequence). The CDR3: CSARDRGANVLTF. The CDR3 DNA follows: TGCAGTGCTAGAGATCGGGGGGCCAACGTCCTGACTTTC.